Listed below are T cell receptor beta chains from one sample, sequenced in a study of cytomegalovirus exposure and HLA in healthy donors. The repertoire was sequenced with immunoSEQ multiplex PCR; TCRdb's copy has only in-frame clones and lacks some. The sample lists fewer than 70,000 clones, roughly 96% occurring once. Sequences were obtained from PBMCs. The origin of the receptors is a woman aged 18-29 years in good health and CMV-seropositive. Both conserved end residues are part of each CDR3. D genes are given only for firm matches. Size tells how often a clone was seen (once, few, many) or the class of an expanded clone, and some rows leave it out.

v_call	d_call	cdr3_length	j_call	clone_size	cdr3_aa	cdr3_nt
TRBV27	-	15	TRBJ1-5	-	CASSPAGTGIGPQHF	TGTGCCAGCAGTCCCGCGGGGACGGGAATTGGGCCCCAGCATTTT
TRBV11-2	-	13	TRBJ2-5	-	CASSFVRQETQYF	TGTGCCAGCAGCTTTGTCAGACAAGAGACCCAGTACTTC
TRBV5-1	-	14	TRBJ1-1	-	CASSLNRRNTEAFF	TGCGCCAGCAGCTTGAACAGGAGGAACACTGAAGCTTTCTTT
TRBV28	TRBD1	15	TRBJ1-2	-	CASSYPGTGVYGYTF	TGTGCCAGCAGTTACCCCGGGACAGGGGTCTATGGCTACACCTTT
TRBV5-6	TRBD1	14	TRBJ2-7	-	CASSGRTGPYEQYF	TGTGCCAGCAGCGGTAGGACAGGACCCTACGAGCAGTACTTC
TRBV6-6	-	15	TRBJ1-1	-	CASSRSALEGLEAFF	TGTGCCAGCAGTCGATCGGCGTTAGAGGGTCTTGAAGCTTTCTTT
TRBV11-2	-	13	TRBJ2-3	-	CASSLLRTDTQYF	TGTGCCAGCAGCTTACTACGCACAGATACGCAGTATTTT
TRBV30	-	16	TRBJ2-2	once	CAWSALSASNTGELFF	TGTGCCTGGAGTGCATTGAGCGCCTCGAACACCGGGGAGCTGTTTTTT
TRBV7-6	-	14	TRBJ2-7	-	CASSLGRSAYEQYF	TGTGCCAGCAGCTTGGGGCGGAGTGCCTACGAGCAGTACTTC
TRBV2	-	12	TRBJ1-2	-	CASREISYGYTF	TGTGCCAGCAGGGAAATATCGTATGGCTACACCTTC
TRBV7-9	-	13	TRBJ2-5	-	CASSHLSKETQYF	TGTGCCAGCAGCCACCTATCCAAAGAGACCCAGTACTTC
TRBV4-3	TRBD1	15	TRBJ2-1	-	CASSSGTGEGNEQFF	TGCGCCAGCAGTTCCGGGACAGGGGAGGGGAATGAGCAGTTCTTC
TRBV6-5	-	11	TRBJ2-1	-	CASSLGPEQFF	TGTGCCAGCAGTTTGGGGCCCGAGCAGTTCTTC
TRBV2	-	14	TRBJ1-5	-	CASSVEGGHQPQHF	TGTGCCAGCAGTGTGGAGGGGGGGCATCAGCCCCAGCATTTT
TRBV19	TRBD2	14	TRBJ2-1	-	CASKLAGVGNEQFF	TGTGCCAGCAAACTAGCGGGAGTGGGAAATGAGCAGTTCTTC
TRBV5-8	-	17	TRBJ2-7	-	CASSLPGHSGLKGEQYF	TGTGCCAGCAGCTTGCCGGGCCACAGCGGGTTAAAAGGGGAGCAGTACTTC
TRBV28	-	15	TRBJ1-1	-	CASSLPGGGYTEAFF	TGTGCCAGCAGTTTACCCGGGGGGGGTTACACTGAAGCTTTCTTT
TRBV14	-	16	TRBJ2-3	-	CASSQYGGPGTDTQYF	TGTGCCAGCAGCCAATATGGAGGGCCGGGCACAGATACGCAGTATTTT
TRBV28	TRBD1	12	TRBJ2-7	-	CASSQGAEEQYF	TGTGCCAGCAGCCAGGGGGCGGAAGAGCAGTACTTC
TRBV4-3	TRBD2	15	TRBJ2-7	-	CASSQGWGGSYEQYF	TGCGCCAGCAGCCAAGGGTGGGGGGGCTCCTACGAGCAGTACTTC
TRBV10-2	-	15	TRBJ1-2	-	CASSESMGGDYGYTF	TGCGCCAGCAGTGAGTCGATGGGGGGGGACTATGGCTACACCTTC
TRBV18	-	16	TRBJ2-2	-	CASSPVGQVDTGELFF	TGTGCCAGCTCACCAGTTGGCCAGGTTGATACCGGGGAGCTGTTTTTT
TRBV19	TRBD1	14	TRBJ2-7	-	CASSTTPGGYEQYF	TGTGCCAGTAGTACCACTCCAGGGGGCTACGAGCAGTACTTC
TRBV7-8	-	12	TRBJ2-2	-	CASRDSGGELFF	TGTGCCAGCCGGGACTCGGGAGGGGAGCTGTTTTTT
TRBV9	-	15	TRBJ2-7	-	CASSVEAEIYYEQYF	TGTGCCAGCAGCGTCGAAGCGGAAATATACTACGAGCAGTACTTC
TRBV7-3	-	13	TRBJ1-2	-	CASSRQGTDGYTF	TGTGCCAGCAGCCGGCAGGGGACGGATGGCTACACCTTC
TRBV19	TRBD1	13	TRBJ1-1	-	CASMTGANTEAFF	TGTGCCAGCATGACAGGGGCGAACACTGAAGCTTTCTTT
TRBV6-6	TRBD2	15	TRBJ2-1	-	CASSYTTSGGNEQFF	TGTGCCAGCAGTTACACGACTAGCGGGGGCAATGAGCAGTTCTTC
TRBV6-1	TRBD1	16	TRBJ1-6	-	CASSEPSGTGFSPLHF	TGTGCCAGCAGTGAGCCCTCCGGGACAGGGTTTTCACCCCTCCACTTT
TRBV4-2	-	15	TRBJ1-2	-	CASSQDGRAYYGYTF	TGTGCCAGCAGCCAAGATGGCAGGGCGTACTATGGCTACACCTTC
TRBV2	TRBD1	15	TRBJ2-1	-	CASSEDRGSYNEQFF	TGTGCCAGCAGTGAAGACAGGGGGTCCTACAATGAGCAGTTCTTC
TRBV4-3	-	16	TRBJ1-6	-	CASSQGRTGLNSPLHF	TGCGCCAGCAGCCAAGGTAGAACAGGGCTTAATTCACCCCTCCACTTT
TRBV7-6	TRBD1	17	TRBJ2-5	-	CASSREGGPFGWETQYF	TGTGCCAGCAGCCGCGAAGGGGGCCCTTTCGGGTGGGAGACCCAGTACTTC